The rows below give T cell receptor beta chains drawn from one sample of a study of T cells in Graves' hyperthyroidism and ophthalmopathy. TCRdb reanalysed the multiplex PCR reads using MiXCR and keeps one entry per CDR3 protein. Of about 550,000 distinct CDR3 sequences in the sample, about a fifth were seen once. The sample was blood. The receptors here all came from a man between 18 and 29 years old with Graves' hyperthyroidism. Each CDR3 is given with its conserved first and last residue. The order of the fields is clone size, D gene, J gene, V gene, CDR3 protein, CDR3 DNA. A D gene is named only where the DNA matches it firmly. Rows may omit the clone size; those that give it use once, few, many or a size class.

>-|-|TRBJ1-2|TRBV6-5
CASSYSAGTTNYGYTF
TGTGCCAGCAGTTACTCGGCCGGGACCACTAACTATGGCTACACCTTC
>many|-|TRBJ1-2|TRBV20-1
CSARGWSRGYTF
TGCAGTGCTAGGGGTTGGAGTCGCGGCTACACCTTC
>many|TRBD1|TRBJ2-5|TRBV24-1
CATSDTGQGGETQYF
TGTGCCACCAGTGATACCGGACAGGGTGGAGAGACCCAGTACTTC
>many|TRBD1|TRBJ1-5|TRBV7-2
CASSYTGQGGSQPQHF
TGTGCCAGCAGCTATACCGGACAGGGAGGTAGTCAGCCCCAGCATTTT
>many|-|TRBJ2-2|TRBV20-1
CSARDVRGGDTGELFF
TGCAGTGCTAGAGACGTCAGGGGCGGTGACACCGGGGAGCTGTTTTTT
>many|TRBD1|TRBJ1-1|TRBV27
CASGEQGRDTEAFF
TGTGCCAGCGGGGAACAGGGGCGGGACACTGAAGCTTTCTTT
>few|-|TRBJ1-5|TRBV19
CASSALGRAQPQHF
TGTGCCAGTAGTGCCTTAGGCAGGGCTCAGCCCCAGCATTTT
>many|-|TRBJ1-1|TRBV15
CATSRETATEAFF
TGTGCCACCAGCAGAGAGACAGCCACTGAAGCTTTCTTT
>many|TRBD1|TRBJ2-2|TRBV19
CASSRGQGAADTGELFF
TGTGCCAGTAGCAGAGGACAGGGGGCGGCGGACACCGGGGAGCTGTTTTTT
>-|-|TRBJ2-7|TRBV7-9
CASSLVTRGYEQYF
TGTGCCAGCAGCTTAGTTACCCGAGGCTACGAGCAGTACTTC
>-|-|TRBJ2-7|TRBV30
CAWRDLLARSFDEQYF
TGTGCCTGGAGGGATTTACTAGCTCGGTCCTTCGACGAGCAGTACTTC
>-|TRBD2|TRBJ2-5|TRBV4-2
CASSQSSGNLGETRYF
TGTGCCAGCAGCCAATCTAGCGGGAATTTGGGAGAGACCCGGTACTTC
>-|-|TRBJ2-7|TRBV6-2/TRBV6-3
CASSYFPGRLYEQYF
TGTGCCAGCAGTTACTTCCCAGGGCGTCTTTACGAGCAGTACTTC
>many|-|TRBJ2-7|TRBV12-3/TRBV12-4
CASSRVGTSYEQYF
TGTGCCAGCAGTCGAGTCGGGACATCTTACGAGCAGTACTTC
>many|-|TRBJ1-5|TRBV19
CASSLSLFVNQPQHF
TGTGCCAGTAGTCTGAGCCTTTTCGTGAATCAGCCCCAGCATTTT
>many|-|TRBJ2-5|TRBV29-1
CSVKGRLQETQYF
TGCAGCGTTAAGGGGCGGCTTCAAGAGACCCAGTACTTC
>many|TRBD1|TRBJ2-5|TRBV28
CASSPGQFQETQYF
TGTGCCAGCAGTCCGGGACAGTTTCAAGAGACCCAGTACTTC
>many|-|TRBJ1-1|TRBV12-5
CASGLSLNTEAFF
TGTGCTAGTGGCCTAAGCTTAAACACTGAAGCTTTCTTT
>-|-|TRBJ1-3|TRBV7-3
CASSLRGRNCSGNTIYF
TGTGCCAGCAGCTTAAGAGGGAGAAACTGCTCTGGAAACACCATATATTTT
>many|-|TRBJ1-1|TRBV3-1
CASSRGLLNTEAFF
TGTGCCAGCAGCCGAGGATTATTGAACACTGAAGCTTTCTTT
>-|-|TRBJ2-3|TRBV28
CASSLAGDRTDTQYF
TGTGCCAGCAGTTTAGCAGGGGATCGCACAGATACGCAGTATTTT
>few|-|TRBJ1-2|TRBV7-2
CASSFGARADGYTF
TGTGCCAGCAGCTTCGGGGCGCGGGCAGATGGCTACACCTTC
>many|TRBD2|TRBJ2-2|TRBV20-1
CSASWGVAGSGELFF
TGCAGTGCTAGTTGGGGAGTAGCGGGTTCCGGGGAGCTGTTTTTT
>many|-|TRBJ1-2|TRBV10-3
CAISEFRGDGGYTF
TGTGCCATCAGTGAATTCAGGGGAGATGGTGGCTACACCTTC
>-|-|TRBJ1-1|TRBV28
CASSRNIDRNTEAFF
TGTGCCAGCAGTCGAAACATTGACAGGAACACTGAAGCTTTCTTT
>many|-|TRBJ1-1|TRBV5-1
CASSLGQELTFF
TGCGCCAGCAGCTTGGGGCAAGAATTGACTTTCTTT
>many|-|TRBJ2-5|TRBV13
CASSLREFQETQYF
TGTGCCAGCAGCCTCAGGGAGTTTCAAGAGACCCAGTACTTC
>many|-|TRBJ2-7|TRBV7-8
CASSLGAGVSYEQYF
TGTGCCAGCAGCTTAGGGGCAGGGGTTTCCTACGAGCAGTACTTC
>few|-|TRBJ1-1|TRBV11-2
CASSLQLGAEAFF
TGTGCCAGCAGCTTACAGTTGGGAGCTGAAGCTTTCTTT
>many|-|TRBJ1-3|TRBV14
CASSQSGNTIYF
TGTGCCAGCAGCCAATCCGGAAACACCATATATTTT